This T cell receptor (beta chain) was obtained from a study of blood T cell repertoires in COVID-19 (dated by TCRdb to between 2020 and 2021). Notes on the research overall: Samples from collaborators originated in the United States, Italy and Spain and spanned both the acute and convalescent phases of COVID-19. The prospective study material was composed of cDNA or gDNA derived from T cells, B-cell-depleted T cells, or PBMCs. Deeply sampled blood TCRbeta repertoires from subjects exposed to, actively infected with, or recovered from COVID-19 were included in the dataset. A freely available public database, intended as a resource for researchers studying the immune response to SARS-CoV-2, is where the repertoires were released. Samples came from the ongoing ImmuneRACE study (first 160 participants) plus 1,254 subjects from 6 global collaborators. A de-identified subject ID, COVID-19 status, age in years and sex were almost always included in the sample metadata. Where available, HLA class I and class II types were taken from metadata supplied by the sample provider and were not determined by assay-based typing. The research as a whole found: How much clinical and demographic metadata was included differed by source and by participant, and the metadata was provided uncurated.

TCRbeta CDR3 regions were amplified from genomic DNA using the immunoSEQ Assay, a bias-controlled multiplex PCR. The study's processing was this. Within the assay, amplification of reference gene primers was used to estimate how many nucleated cells each sample contained. Sequence reads were collapsed and filtered to measure the absolute abundance of every unique TCRbeta CDR3 rearrangement. For each sample, productive Simpson clonality was calculated as the square root of Simpson's diversity index over productive rearrangements. What TCRdb holds here is the immuneACCESS table cut down to in-frame rearrangements. Part of the clones is not present; checked against another copy, under half of the missing clones reflect an unresolved V gene, and the others are unexplained. V, J and clone size are those of that table, while D and trimming were read from the DNA. This sample holds 350,000 to 400,000 clones; 80% to 90% were observed only once. Clones ranked in the top ten supply more than 0.8% of the sample.

As for this clone: This receptor's antigen is unknown. Base qualities are not provided; no much larger clone lies one nucleotide away.

From V the trimming removes 2 bases and from J it removes 2 bases, while the gene matches leave 5 bases of the junction unaccounted for. The CDR3 has 16 amino acids, counting the end cysteine and phenylalanine. The DNA shown is the 48-base CDR3, in frame from base 1. CDR1 and CDR2 are drawn from the germline V gene (reference sequence): LNHDA, SQIVND. Participants in the prospective study were aged about 18 to 95 years, lived in 20 to 30 United States geographic areas, and enrolled through a virtual design. In the prospective study, participants were assigned to cohorts based on the clinical history participants reported in a screening survey and a study questionnaire. Recovered participants in ImmuneRACE Cohort 3 were defined as having two consecutive negative NP/OP PCR tests, clearance from a healthcare professional, or resolution of symptoms. Mobile phlebotomists in the prospective study collected whole blood, serum and a nasopharyngeal or oropharyngeal swab from every participant. Participants in the prospective study had the option to provide additional blood draws and questionnaires over a 2-month period. Before DNA extraction, blood samples from the prospective study were shipped at room temperature or frozen.

Recombination joined TRBV19 with TRBJ1-5; 8 middle bases align to TRBD1. This clonotype was sampled from a man between 18 and 29 years old who had recovered from COVID-19. The sequencing sample was made of PBMCs or T cells enriched from blood (not recorded which). The CDR3 protein is CASSIKVTGGNQPQHF. The DNA sequence is as follows: TGTGCCAGTAGTATAAAAGTGACAGGGGGCAATCAGCCCCAGCATTTT.